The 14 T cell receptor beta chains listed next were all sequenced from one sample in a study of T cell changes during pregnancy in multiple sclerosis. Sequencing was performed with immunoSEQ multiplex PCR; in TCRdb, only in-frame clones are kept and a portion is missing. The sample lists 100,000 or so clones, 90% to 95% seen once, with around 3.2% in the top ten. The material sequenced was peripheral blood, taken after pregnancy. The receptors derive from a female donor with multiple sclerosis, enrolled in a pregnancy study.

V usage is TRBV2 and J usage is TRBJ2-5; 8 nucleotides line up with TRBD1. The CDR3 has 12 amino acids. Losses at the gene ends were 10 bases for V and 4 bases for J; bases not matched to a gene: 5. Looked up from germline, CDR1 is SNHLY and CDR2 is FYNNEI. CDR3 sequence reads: CATLTGGETQYF. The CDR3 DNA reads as TGTGCCACTCTAACAGGGGGAGAGACCCAGTACTTC. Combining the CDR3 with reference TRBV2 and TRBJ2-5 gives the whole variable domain EPEVTQTPSHQVTQMGQEVILRCVPISNHLYFYWYRQILGQKVEFLVSFYNNEISEKSEIFDDQFSVERPDGSNFTLKIRSTKLEDSAMYFCATLTGGETQYFGPGTRLLVL.

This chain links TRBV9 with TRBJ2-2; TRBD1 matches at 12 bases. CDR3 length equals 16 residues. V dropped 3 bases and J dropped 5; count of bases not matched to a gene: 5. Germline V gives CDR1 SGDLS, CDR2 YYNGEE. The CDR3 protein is CASSDRDRGQTGELFF. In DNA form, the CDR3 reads TGTGCCAGCAGCGACCGGGACAGGGGGCAAACCGGGGAGCTGTTTTTT.

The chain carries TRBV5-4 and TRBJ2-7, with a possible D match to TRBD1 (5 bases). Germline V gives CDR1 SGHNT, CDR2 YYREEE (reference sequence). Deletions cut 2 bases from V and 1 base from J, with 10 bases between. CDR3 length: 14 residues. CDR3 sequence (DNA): TGTGCCAGCAGCTTATCAGGGCTTTCCTACGAGCAGTACTTC. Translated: CASSLSGLSYEQYF.

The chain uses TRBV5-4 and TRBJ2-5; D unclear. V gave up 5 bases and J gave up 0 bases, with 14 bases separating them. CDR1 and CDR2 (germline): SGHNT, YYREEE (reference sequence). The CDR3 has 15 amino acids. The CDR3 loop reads CASRRSLADQETQYF. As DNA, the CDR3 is TGTGCCAGCAGACGGTCATTGGCGGACCAAGAGACCCAGTACTTC.

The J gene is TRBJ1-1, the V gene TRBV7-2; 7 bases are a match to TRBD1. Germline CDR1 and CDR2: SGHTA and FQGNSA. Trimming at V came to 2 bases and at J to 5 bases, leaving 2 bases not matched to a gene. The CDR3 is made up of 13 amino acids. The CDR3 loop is CASSLPGGTEAFF. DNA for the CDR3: TGTGCCAGCAGCTTACCAGGGGGGACTGAAGCTTTCTTT.

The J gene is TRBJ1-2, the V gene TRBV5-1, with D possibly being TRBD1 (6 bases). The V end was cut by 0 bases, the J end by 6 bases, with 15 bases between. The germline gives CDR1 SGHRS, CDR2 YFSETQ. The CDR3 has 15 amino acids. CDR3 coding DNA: TGCGCCAGCAGCTTGGGTCACCGGGACACCCATGGCTACACCTTC. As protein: CASSLGHRDTHGYTF.

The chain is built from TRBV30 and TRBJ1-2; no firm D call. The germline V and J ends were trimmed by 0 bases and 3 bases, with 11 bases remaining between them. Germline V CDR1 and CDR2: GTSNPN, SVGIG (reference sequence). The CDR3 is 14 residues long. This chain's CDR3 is CAWSVEEAYYGYTF. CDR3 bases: TGTGCCTGGAGTGTGGAGGAGGCGTACTATGGCTACACCTTC. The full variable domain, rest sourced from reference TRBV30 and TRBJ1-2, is SQTIHQWPATLVQPVGSPLSLECTVEGTSNPNLYWYRQAAGRGLQLLFYSVGIGQISSEVPQNLSASRPQDRQFILSSKKLLLSDSGFYLCAWSVEEAYYGYTFGSGTRLTVV.

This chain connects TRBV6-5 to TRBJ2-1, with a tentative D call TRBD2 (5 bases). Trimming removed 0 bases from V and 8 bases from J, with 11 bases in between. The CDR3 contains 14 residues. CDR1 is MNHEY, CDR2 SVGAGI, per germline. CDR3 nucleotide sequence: TGTGCCAGCAGTTACTCGTCCGTGGACTATGAGCAGTTCTTC. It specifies CASSYSSVDYEQFF.

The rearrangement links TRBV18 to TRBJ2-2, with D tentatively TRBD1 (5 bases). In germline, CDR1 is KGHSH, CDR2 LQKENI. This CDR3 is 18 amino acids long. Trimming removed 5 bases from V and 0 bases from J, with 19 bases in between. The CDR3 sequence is CASSTGHPGEANTGELFF. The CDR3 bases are TGTGCCAGCTCAACCGGACATCCGGGCGAGGCGAACACCGGGGAGCTGTTTTTT.

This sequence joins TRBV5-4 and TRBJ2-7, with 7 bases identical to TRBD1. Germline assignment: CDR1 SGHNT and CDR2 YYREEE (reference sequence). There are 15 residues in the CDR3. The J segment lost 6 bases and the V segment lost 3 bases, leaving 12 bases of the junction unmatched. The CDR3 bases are TGTGCCAGCAGCTCCAAACAGGGGAGCTCGTCCGAGCAGTACTTC. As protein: CASSSKQGSSSEQYF. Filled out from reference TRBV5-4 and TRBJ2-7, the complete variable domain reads ETGVTQSPTHLIKTRGQQVTLRCSSQSGHNTVSWYQQALGQGPQFIFQYYREEENGRGNFPPRFSGLQFPNYSSELNVNALELDDSALYLCASSSKQGSSSEQYFGPGTRLTVT.

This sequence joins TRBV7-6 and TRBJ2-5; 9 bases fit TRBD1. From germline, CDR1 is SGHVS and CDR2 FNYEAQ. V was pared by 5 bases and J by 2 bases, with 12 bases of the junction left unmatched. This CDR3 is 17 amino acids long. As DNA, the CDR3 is TGTGCCAGCAGCAGACGCGGACAGGGGAAAACTCAAGAGACCCAGTACTTC. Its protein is CASSRRGQGKTQETQYF.

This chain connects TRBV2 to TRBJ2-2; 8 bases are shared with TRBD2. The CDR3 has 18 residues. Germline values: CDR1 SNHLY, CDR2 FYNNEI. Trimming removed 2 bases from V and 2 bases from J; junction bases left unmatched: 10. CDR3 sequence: CASSETGTSGINTGELFF. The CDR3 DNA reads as TGTGCCAGCAGTGAAACGGGGACTAGTGGCATCAACACCGGGGAGCTGTTTTTT.

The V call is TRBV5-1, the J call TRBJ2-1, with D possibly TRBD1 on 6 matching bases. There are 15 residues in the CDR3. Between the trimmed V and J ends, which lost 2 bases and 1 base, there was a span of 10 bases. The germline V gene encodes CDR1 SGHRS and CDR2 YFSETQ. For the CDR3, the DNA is TGCGCCAGCAGCTTAGACAGGAATTCCTACAATGAGCAGTTCTTC. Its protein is CASSLDRNSYNEQFF.

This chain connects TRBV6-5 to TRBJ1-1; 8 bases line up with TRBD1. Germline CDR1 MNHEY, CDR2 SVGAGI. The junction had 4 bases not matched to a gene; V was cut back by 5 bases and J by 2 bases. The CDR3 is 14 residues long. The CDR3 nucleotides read TGTGCCAGCAGTAGACAGGGGTCTAACACTGAAGCTTTCTTT. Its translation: CASSRQGSNTEAFF.